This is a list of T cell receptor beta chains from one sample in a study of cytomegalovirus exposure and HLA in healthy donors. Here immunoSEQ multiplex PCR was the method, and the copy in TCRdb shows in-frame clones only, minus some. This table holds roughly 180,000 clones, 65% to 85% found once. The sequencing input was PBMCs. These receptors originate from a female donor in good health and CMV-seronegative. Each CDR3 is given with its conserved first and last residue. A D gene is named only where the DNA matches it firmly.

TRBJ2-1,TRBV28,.,CASSLEGFGEQFF,TGTGCCAGCAGTTTAGAGGGTTTCGGTGAGCAGTTCTTC
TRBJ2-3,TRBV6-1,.,CASSYGTDTQYF,TGTGCCAGCAGCTATGGCACAGATACGCAGTATTTT
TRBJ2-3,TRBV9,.,CASSVQSRGDTQYF,TGTGCCAGCAGCGTACAATCCCGGGGAGATACGCAGTATTTT
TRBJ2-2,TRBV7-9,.,CASSLGVVAGELFF,TGTGCCAGCAGCTTAGGAGTTGTCGCCGGGGAGCTGTTTTTT
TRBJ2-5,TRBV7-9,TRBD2,CASSPASGQETQYF,TGTGCCAGCAGCCCAGCTAGCGGACAAGAGACCCAGTACTTC
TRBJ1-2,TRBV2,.,CASSAGIVIGYTF,TGTGCCAGCAGTGCCGGGATTGTGATCGGCTACACCTTC
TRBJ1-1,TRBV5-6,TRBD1,CASSSPPDRATEAFF,TGTGCCAGCAGCTCCCCCCCGGACAGGGCGACTGAAGCTTTCTTT
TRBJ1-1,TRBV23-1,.,CASSQSRDPPEAFF,TGCGCCAGCAGTCAATCGCGCGATCCCCCTGAAGCTTTCTTT
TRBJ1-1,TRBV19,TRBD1,CASSTTWDSTEAFF,TGTGCCAGTAGTACCACCTGGGACAGCACTGAAGCTTTCTTT
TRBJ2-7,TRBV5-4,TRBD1,CASSGTGQETYEQYF,TGTGCCAGCAGCGGCACCGGACAGGAGACATACGAGCAGTACTTC
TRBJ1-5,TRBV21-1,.,CASSKRQRMWPQHF,TGTGCCAGCAGCAAAAGGCAGCGAATGTGGCCCCAGCATTTT